Shown below are 30 T cell receptor beta chains from a single sample sequenced in a study of early T cells in non-severe SARS-CoV-2 infection. MiXCR was run by TCRdb on the 5' RACE reads, yielding one entry per CDR3 protein. The sample lists about 64,000 distinct CDR3 sequences, roughly 9% occurring once. Sequences were derived from whole blood, sampled at baseline. All receptors come from an adult who was a healthcare worker with PCR-confirmed SARS-CoV-2 infection or an uninfected control (not recorded which).

This clonotype was detected ten times or more. This chain's CDR3 is CSVGESSGELFF. The CDR3 DNA sequence: TGCAGCGTTGGTGAGAGTTCCGGGGAGCTGTTTTTT. This chain links TRBV29-1 with TRBJ2-2, with D unresolved. Germline assignment: CDR1 SQVTM and CDR2 ANQGSEA. The CDR3 contains 12 residues. With 4 bases removed from V and 6 bases from J, the gap between germline ends came to 9 bases.

This chain connects TRBV5-5 to TRBJ2-4; no reliable D call. Trimming stripped 0 bases from V and 6 bases from J, with 10 bases between. This CDR3 region has 14 residues. The germline CDR1 and CDR2 sequences are SGHKS and YYEKEE (reference sequence). The CDR3 nucleotides read TGTGCCAGCAGCTTGGGCACCGCGGCAAACATTCAGTACTTC. Translating gives CASSLGTAANIQYF.

This clonotype has at least ten counts. V and J are TRBV20-1 and TRBJ1-1, with 7 bases that match TRBD1. Germline values: CDR1 DFQATT, CDR2 SNEGSKA (reference sequence). V was clipped by 6 bases and J by 11 bases; unmatched bases: 15. The CDR3 consists of 13 residues. The CDR3 here is CSARQGQVSGAFF. CDR3 bases: TGCAGTGCCCGACAGGGCCAGGTGAGCGGTGCTTTCTTT.

This clonotype was recorded at least ten times. The chain has TRBV2 and TRBJ2-1; 11 bases align to TRBD1. This CDR3 comprises 14 residues. After removal of 8 bases from V and 3 bases from J, the junction contained 3 bases not matched to a gene. Per germline, CDR1 SNHLY and CDR2 FYNNEI. CDR3 bases: TGTGCCAGCGGACAGGGGGCTGGCTACAATGAGCAGTTCTTC. This translates into CASGQGAGYNEQFF.

This clonotype was observed at least ten times. This sequence joins TRBV5-1 and TRBJ2-1, with 8 bases lining up with TRBD1. Germline trimming cut 0 bases from V and 8 bases from J; bases unmatched to any gene: 7. This CDR3 region has 15 residues. Germline CDR1 reads SGHRS; CDR2 reads YFSETQ. The CDR3 nucleotides are TGCGCCAGCAGCTTGGATGGACAGGGCGAGGATGAGCAGTTCTTC. It encodes CASSLDGQGEDEQFF.

This clonotype has only a few counts. The rearrangement joins TRBV19 to TRBJ1-2; D not certain. V lost 5 bases to trimming and J lost 8 bases, with 24 bases between them. The CDR3 spans 16 residues. Germline CDR1 LNHDA, CDR2 SQIVND (reference sequence). The CDR3 loop is CASSPAFLGDRDGYTF. CDR3 nucleotides: TGTGCCAGTAGTCCAGCGTTTCTGGGAGATCGAGACGGCTACACCTTC.

The chain carries TRBV20-1 and TRBJ2-1; no reliable D call. The germline V and J ends were trimmed by 3 bases and 0 bases, with 15 bases remaining between them. This CDR3 spans 16 amino acids. Germline lookup yields CDR1 DFQATT and CDR2 SNEGSKA (reference sequence). The CDR3 region is CSARREPQVSYNEQFF. The CDR3 nucleotides read TGCAGTGCTAGGAGAGAGCCCCAAGTCTCCTACAATGAGCAGTTCTTC.

This clonotype was detected only a few times. This chain joins TRBV29-1 and TRBJ1-2; 8 nucleotides match TRBD1. The germline V gene has CDR1 SQVTM and CDR2 ANQGSEA. CDR3 length: 13 residues. After removal of 5 bases from V and 4 bases from J, the junction contained 6 bases not matched to a gene. In nucleotides, the CDR3 is TGCAGCGTTATTCAGGGGGCGGCCTATGGCTACACCTTC. Amino acid sequence: CSVIQGAAYGYTF.

This sequence joins TRBV5-5 and TRBJ1-1; a weak D match, TRBD1 (6 bases). Between the trimmed V and J ends, which lost 4 bases and 5 bases, there was a span of 18 bases. The CDR3 length is 15 residues. Germline V gene lookup returns CDR1 SGHKS and CDR2 YYEKEE (reference sequence). The DNA of the CDR3 is TGTGCCAGCAGCCTGGCTGGGGGCTTTGGGACTGAAGCTTTCTTT. The encoded protein is CASSLAGGFGTEAFF. Full variable domain (missing parts from reference TRBV5-5 and TRBJ1-1): DAGVTQSPTHLIKTRGQQVTLRCSPISGHKSVSWYQQVLGQGPQFIFQYYEKEERGRGNFPDRFSARQFPNYSSELNVNALLLGDSALYLCASSLAGGFGTEAFFGQGTRLTVV.

This rearrangement joins TRBV12-1 to TRBJ1-5; TRBD1, the D gene given by the table, was not confirmed from the DNA. TRBV12-1 is described as a pseudogene. CDR3 length: 14 residues. CDR3 loop: CASSLTPLNQPQHF. The CDR3 DNA follows: TGTGCCAGCAGCTTGACCCCTCTCAATCAGCCCCAGCATTTT.

This clonotype appeared a few times. The chain recombines TRBV2 with TRBJ2-3; 11 nucleotides match TRBD2. The ends lost 6 bases at V and 5 bases at J; junction bases unmatched: 7. This CDR3 is 15 amino acids long. Germline CDR1 reads SNHLY; CDR2 reads FYNNEI. Here the CDR3 reads CASSSLAGEEDTQYF. Here the CDR3 DNA reads TGTGCCAGCAGCTCACTAGCGGGAGAGGAAGATACGCAGTATTTT.

The CDR3 sequence is CAWSRAATDTQYF. CDR3 DNA: TGTGCCTGGAGTCGGGCAGCCACAGATACGCAGTATTTT. This sequence joins TRBV30 and TRBJ2-3, with D hard to call. Germline V gene lookup returns CDR1 GTSNPN and CDR2 SVGIG (reference sequence). The CDR3 length is 13 residues. Trimming removed 2 bases from V and 2 bases from J, with 8 bases in between.

This clonotype was counted a few times. The CDR3 region is CASTATLGRAPHEQYF. The CDR3 DNA reads as TGTGCCAGTACCGCAACCCTCGGGAGGGCACCTCACGAGCAGTACTTC. The chain carries TRBV19 and TRBJ2-7, with TRBD2 identical over 8 bases. The germline V gene encodes CDR1 LNHDA and CDR2 SQIVND (reference sequence). Trimming removed 7 bases from V and 5 bases from J; junction bases left unmatched: 16. CDR3 length: 16 residues.

This rearrangement joins TRBV2 to TRBJ1-5; no clear D. CDR1 is SNHLY and CDR2 is FYNNEI in the germline V gene. The CDR3 is made up of 14 amino acids. V was pared by 7 bases and J by 2 bases, with 12 bases between. The CDR3 DNA follows: TGTGCCAGCACCACGGTGGCAGGCAATCAGCCCCAGCATTTT. Translating gives CASTTVAGNQPQHF. The full variable domain, its missing parts supplied by reference TRBV2 and TRBJ1-5, is EPEVTQTPSHQVTQMGQEVILRCVPISNHLYFYWYRQILGQKVEFLVSFYNNEISEKSEIFDDQFSVERPDGSNFTLKIRSTKLEDSAMYFCASTTVAGNQPQHFGDGTRLSIL.

This clonotype was observed many times. The V and J genes are TRBV12-3 or TRBV12-4 and TRBJ2-1; 9 positions match TRBD1. The CDR3 length is 15 residues. The trim removed 5 bases at V and 4 bases at J, leaving 6 bases unmatched. This CDR3 is CASSPDRGAYNEQFF. In DNA, the CDR3 is TGTGCCAGCAGTCCGGACAGGGGAGCGTACAATGAGCAGTTCTTC.

The rearrangement links TRBV18 to TRBJ1-2, with no clear D. Germline assignment: CDR1 KGHSH and CDR2 LQKENI. V lost 3 bases and J lost 2, with 10 bases in between. The CDR3 sequence is 14 residues long. The CDR3 loop is CASSPARLNYGYTF. The CDR3 region has the DNA TGTGCCAGCTCACCCGCCAGGCTGAACTATGGCTACACCTTC.

This clonotype was detected only a few times. The chain couples TRBV27 to TRBJ1-2; no clear D gene. The V end lost 3 bases, the J end lost 3 bases, and 8 bases lay between the germline ends. The CDR3 totals 13 residues. Germline lookup yields CDR1 MNHEY and CDR2 SMNVEV (reference sequence). As DNA, the CDR3 is TGTGCCAGCAGTTTGGGCAGCTACTATGGCTACACCTTC. Its protein product is CASSLGSYYGYTF.

There are many counts of this clonotype. The V gene is TRBV30, the J gene TRBJ2-1; D gene uncertain. V gave up 3 bases and J gave up 1 base, with 4 bases separating them. The CDR3 runs 12 residues. Germline loops: CDR1 GTSNPN, CDR2 SVGIG (reference sequence). The CDR3 DNA reads TGTGCCTGGAGACCTTCCTACAATGAGCAGTTCTTC. Amino acid sequence: CAWRPSYNEQFF.

The chain uses TRBV9 and TRBJ2-7; TRBD1 is a possible D gene (5 bases). There are 15 residues in the CDR3. The germline CDR1 and CDR2 sequences are SGDLS and YYNGEE. Trimming removed 0 bases from V and 2 bases from J, with 12 bases in between. The CDR3 here is CASSVGQLPTYEQYF. DNA for the CDR3: TGTGCCAGCAGCGTAGGACAGTTACCTACCTACGAGCAGTACTTC.

The J gene is TRBJ2-3, the V gene TRBV29-1; 9 positions agree with TRBD1. V trimming: 6 bases; J trimming: 1 base; junction bases outside the gene matches: 2. CDR3 length equals 13 residues. Germline CDR1 and CDR2: SQVTM and ANQGSEA. CDR3 coding DNA: TGCAGCGTGCGACAGGGGGGCACAGATACGCAGTATTTT. Its protein is CSVRQGGTDTQYF.

This clonotype has ten or more counts. The CDR3 here is CASSLEASGESPLHF. CDR3 in DNA: TGCGCCAGCAGCTTGGAGGCTTCAGGGGAATCACCCCTCCACTTT. This chain links TRBV5-1 with TRBJ1-6; tentative D call: TRBD1 (6 bases). Between the trimmed V and J ends, which lost 0 bases and 10 bases, there was a span of 14 bases. The CDR3 is 15 residues long. Germline V gives CDR1 SGHRS, CDR2 YFSETQ.

This clonotype was detected many times. The chain links TRBV7-9 to TRBJ2-1; no definite D call. The CDR3 length is 11 residues. The V end was cut by 4 bases, the J end by 4 bases, with 2 bases between. Germline lookup yields CDR1 SEHNR and CDR2 FQNEAQ (reference sequence). The chain's CDR3 is CASSYYNEQFF. The CDR3, as DNA: TGTGCCAGCAGCTATTACAATGAGCAGTTCTTC.

This clonotype showed up many times. This chain links TRBV7-2 with TRBJ2-1; the D gene is possibly TRBD2 (6 bases). The CDR3 has 13 amino acids. Trimming pared 8 bases from V and 2 bases from J, leaving 10 bases between. The germline V gene has CDR1 SGHTA and CDR2 FQGNSA. DNA for the CDR3: TGTGCCAGCCGGGACTCCGCCTACAATGAGCAGTTCTTC. Its translation is CASRDSAYNEQFF.

This clonotype was detected a few times. CDR3 in amino acids: CASSAGLAGDNSQETQYF. In DNA form, the CDR3 reads TGTGCCAGCAGCGCCGGACTAGCGGGAGACAATTCTCAAGAGACCCAGTACTTC. The chain uses TRBV9 and TRBJ2-5, with 13 bases matching TRBD2. Looked up from germline, CDR1 is SGDLS and CDR2 is YYNGEE. This CDR3 region has 18 residues. V lost 3 bases and J lost 2; bases outside the gene matches: 10.

This clonotype was picked up a small number of times. CDR3 sequence reads: CASSTGGRTDTQYF. The DNA of the CDR3 is TGTGCCAGTAGTACAGGGGGACGCACAGATACGCAGTATTTT. The chain links TRBV19 to TRBJ2-3; TRBD1 aligns across 7 bases. V dropped 4 bases and J dropped 1; count of bases not matched to a gene: 2. Germline CDR1 and CDR2: LNHDA and SQIVND (reference sequence). The CDR3 is 14 residues long. Using reference TRBV19 and TRBJ2-3 for the parts outside the CDR3, the full variable domain is DGGITQSPKYLFRKEGQNVTLSCEQNLNHDAMYWYRQDPGQGLRLIYYSQIVNDFQKGDIAEGYSVSREKKESFPLTVTSAQKNPTAFYLCASSTGGRTDTQYFGPGTRLTVL.

V usage is TRBV9 and J usage is TRBJ1-1; D unresolved. The length of the CDR3 is 15 residues. Deletions cut 3 bases from V and 1 base from J, with 13 bases between. From germline, CDR1 is SGDLS and CDR2 YYNGEE. The CDR3 coding sequence is TGTGCCAGCAGCGGACACCCTAGAGAGAACACTGAAGCTTTCTTT. Translated, it gives CASSGHPRENTEAFF.

This clonotype was detected many times. The chain employs TRBV5-4 and TRBJ1-4; no clear D. Trimming stripped 2 bases from V and 0 bases from J, with 5 bases between. This CDR3 is 14 amino acids long. Looked up from germline, CDR1 is SGHNT and CDR2 is YYREEE (reference sequence). The CDR3 bases are TGTGCCAGCAGCTTAGAGGCAACTAATGAAAAACTGTTTTTT. This translates into CASSLEATNEKLFF.

The chain employs TRBV12-3 or TRBV12-4 and TRBJ2-1; D is possibly TRBD2 (5 bases). The length of the CDR3 is 15 residues. Trimming cost V 7 bases and J 4 bases, with 17 bases left between them. CDR3 bases: TGTGCCAGCACCACCGGGATCCTCAAATACAATGAGCAGTTCTTC. Translating it yields CASTTGILKYNEQFF.

There are a few counts of this clonotype. The chain is built from TRBV11-2 and TRBJ2-7, with D maybe TRBD1 (7 bases). Trimming removed 0 bases from V and 1 base from J, with 22 bases in between. Looked up from germline, CDR1 is SGHAT and CDR2 is FQNNGV. This CDR3 is 19 amino acids long. The CDR3 DNA sequence: TGTGCCAGCAGCTTAGATCACGTTGGAGGGACAGCGGTATCCTACGAGCAGTACTTC. Its protein product is CASSLDHVGGTAVSYEQYF.

This clonotype was observed many times. This chain connects TRBV4-1 to TRBJ2-1, with 8 bases identical to TRBD2. CDR3 length: 15 residues. The trim removed 0 bases at V and 6 bases at J, leaving 4 bases unmatched. From germline, CDR1 is MGHRA and CDR2 YSYEKL. The CDR3 DNA reads as TGCGCCAGCAGCCAAGAGGGGACTAGTTTCAATGAGCAGTTCTTC. This gives the protein CASSQEGTSFNEQFF.